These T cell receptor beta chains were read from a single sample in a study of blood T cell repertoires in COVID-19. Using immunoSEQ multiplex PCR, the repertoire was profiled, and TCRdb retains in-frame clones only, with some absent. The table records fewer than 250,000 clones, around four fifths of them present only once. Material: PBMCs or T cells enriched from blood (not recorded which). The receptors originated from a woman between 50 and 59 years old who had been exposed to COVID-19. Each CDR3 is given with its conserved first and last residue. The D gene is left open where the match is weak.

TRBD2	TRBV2	CASTERTSGLSYNEQFF
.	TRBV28	CASKAGYISPLHF
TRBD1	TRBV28	CASTWDRDYGYTF
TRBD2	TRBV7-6	CASSLDASGGDTQYF
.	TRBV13	CASSLVPGDEQYF
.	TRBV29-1	CSVVLGGDTQYF
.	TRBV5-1	CASSLGRGNTEAFF
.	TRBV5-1	CASSPASAGNTIYF
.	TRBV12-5	CASGQTTTGNTEAFF
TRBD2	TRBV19	CASSRTSGDRSYEQYF
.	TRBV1	CTSSQWKLAGSRAQYF
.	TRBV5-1	CASSLFDSGAVTKNIQYF
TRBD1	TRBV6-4	CARDRRAFF
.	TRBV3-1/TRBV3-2	CASSLGWTDSNQPQHF
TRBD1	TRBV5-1	CASSSGQGNTIYF
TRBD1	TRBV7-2	CASSLALEGAPPETQYF
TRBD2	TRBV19	CASLDSGLAGGTGTGELFF
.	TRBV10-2	CASSDQRSYEQYF
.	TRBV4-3	CASSQDRLAMGYTF
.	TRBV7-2	CASSLVSPNTEAFF
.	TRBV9	CASSVDSSHGYTF
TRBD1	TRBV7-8	CASSYDRGTNYGYTF
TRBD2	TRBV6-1	CASSGKRGISTDTQYF
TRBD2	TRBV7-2	CASSLAPLAASQETQYF
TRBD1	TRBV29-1	CSVAPGQVSMNTEAFF
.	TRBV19	CASSRVQDTEAFF
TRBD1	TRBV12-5	CASGSTPGQGIPYEQYF
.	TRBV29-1	CSVTDRRDTEAFF
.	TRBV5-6	CASSSPGLLGETQYF
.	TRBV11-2	CASSSLRRGLNYGYTF
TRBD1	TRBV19	CASSTRHRGYTEAFF
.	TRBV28	CASSPHEGLRSDGYTF
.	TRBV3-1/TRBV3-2	CASSHGGDTEAFF
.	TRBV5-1	CASAVEGRQETQYF
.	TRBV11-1	CASSVTGISEQYF
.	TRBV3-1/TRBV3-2	CASSQAPHEQYF
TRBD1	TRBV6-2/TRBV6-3	CASSYSRDRGVRELFF
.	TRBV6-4	CASRQGNTGELFF
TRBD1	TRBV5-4	CASSPRTGAIPNEQFF